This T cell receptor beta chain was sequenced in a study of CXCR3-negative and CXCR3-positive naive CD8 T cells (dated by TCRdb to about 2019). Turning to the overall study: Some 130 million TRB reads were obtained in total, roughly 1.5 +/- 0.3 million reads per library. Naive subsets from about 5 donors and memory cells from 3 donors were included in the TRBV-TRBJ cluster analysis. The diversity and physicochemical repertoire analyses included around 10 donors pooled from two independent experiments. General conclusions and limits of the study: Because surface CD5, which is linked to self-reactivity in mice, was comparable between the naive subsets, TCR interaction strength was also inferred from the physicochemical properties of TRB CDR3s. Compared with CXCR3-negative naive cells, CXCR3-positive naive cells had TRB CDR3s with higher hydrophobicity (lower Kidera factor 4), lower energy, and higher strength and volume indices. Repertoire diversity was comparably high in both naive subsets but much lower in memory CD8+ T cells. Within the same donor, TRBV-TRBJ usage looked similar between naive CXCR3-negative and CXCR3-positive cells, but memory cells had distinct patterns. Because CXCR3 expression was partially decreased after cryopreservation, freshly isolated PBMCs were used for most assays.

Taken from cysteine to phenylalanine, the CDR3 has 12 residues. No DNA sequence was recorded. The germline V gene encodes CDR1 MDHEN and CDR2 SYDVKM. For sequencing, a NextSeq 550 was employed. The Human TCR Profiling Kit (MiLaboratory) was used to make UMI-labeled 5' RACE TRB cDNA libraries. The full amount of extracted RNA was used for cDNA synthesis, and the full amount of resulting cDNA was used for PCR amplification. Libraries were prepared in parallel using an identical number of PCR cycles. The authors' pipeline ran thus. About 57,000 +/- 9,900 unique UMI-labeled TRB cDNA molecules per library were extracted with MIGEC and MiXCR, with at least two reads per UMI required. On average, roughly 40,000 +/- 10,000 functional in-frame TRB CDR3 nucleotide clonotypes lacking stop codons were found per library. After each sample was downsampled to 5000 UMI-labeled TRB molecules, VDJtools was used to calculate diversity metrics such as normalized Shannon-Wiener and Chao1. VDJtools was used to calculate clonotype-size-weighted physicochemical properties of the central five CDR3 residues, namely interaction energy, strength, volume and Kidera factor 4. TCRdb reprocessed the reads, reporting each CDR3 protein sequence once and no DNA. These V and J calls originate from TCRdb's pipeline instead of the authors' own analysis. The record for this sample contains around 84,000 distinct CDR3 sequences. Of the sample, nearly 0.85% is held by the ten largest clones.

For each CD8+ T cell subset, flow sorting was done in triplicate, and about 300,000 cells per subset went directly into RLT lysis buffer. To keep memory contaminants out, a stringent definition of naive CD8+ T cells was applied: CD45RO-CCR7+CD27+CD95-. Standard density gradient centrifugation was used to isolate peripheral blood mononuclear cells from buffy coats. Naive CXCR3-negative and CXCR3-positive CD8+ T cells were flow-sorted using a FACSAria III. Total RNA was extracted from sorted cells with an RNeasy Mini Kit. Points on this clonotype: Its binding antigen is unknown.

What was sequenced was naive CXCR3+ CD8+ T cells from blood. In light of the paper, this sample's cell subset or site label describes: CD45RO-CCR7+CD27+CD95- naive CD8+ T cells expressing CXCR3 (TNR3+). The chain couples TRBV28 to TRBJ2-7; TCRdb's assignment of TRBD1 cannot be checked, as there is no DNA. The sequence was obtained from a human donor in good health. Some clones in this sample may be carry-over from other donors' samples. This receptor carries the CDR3 CASSLGGIEQYF.